This T cell receptor (beta chain) was captured by sequencing in a study of cytomegalovirus exposure and HLA in healthy donors. Study observations and caveats: In vitro confirmation showed a few CMV-associated chains to be CMV antigen specific. Reportedly, TCR beta sequences accurately predicted HLA-A and HLA-B alleles in most subjects. Productive status was seen about 87% or about 30% of the time for most TCR beta V segments in an earlier analysis.

Deletions cut 3 bases from V and 8 bases from J, with 8 bases between. From germline, CDR1 is LNHDA and CDR2 SQIVND (reference sequence). The CDR3 sequence is 12 residues long. About this clone: Its specificity is not known.

Every donor was a healthy person donating bone marrow. A multiplex PCR was run with 60 Vbeta primers and 13 Jbeta primers. Profiled with immunoSEQ multiplex PCR; TCRdb holds only in-frame clones, not every one. The sample shows 150,000 to 200,000 clones, approximately 82% of them seen only once. The chain uses TRBV19 and TRBJ2-1; D ambiguous. This clonotype was sampled from a male donor in good health and CMV-seronegative. Material for sequencing was PBMCs. Here the CDR3 DNA reads TGTGCCAGTAGTATTCCAGGCTATGAGCAGTTCTTC. Amino acid sequence: CASSIPGYEQFF.